This note documents a single TCR beta chain sequence. Its cognate antigen is unknown. The data are from a study of T cell responses to AZD1222 COVID-19 vaccine. Study-wide results and caveats: Repertoires were collected only later (after the peak T cell response had occurred). The donor cohort was predominantly white British with a female majority, and clonal diversity may have been underestimated. Seropositive status at baseline applied to only five to seven AZD1222 recipients.

CDR1 KGHSH and CDR2 LQKENI come from the germline V gene. V was trimmed by 4 bases and J by 2 bases, leaving 12 bases between them. The CDR3 runs 14 residues. TCRdb's table, derived via immunoSEQ multiplex PCR, lists solely in-frame clones and lacks some. The sample comprises 70,000 to 95,000 clones, 80% to 90% of which are singletons, and roughly 2.4% rests with the top ten. Whether given at about 4 or about 12 weeks, second doses were pooled. The TCR was taken from an adult who received the AZD1222 COVID-19 vaccine. Source: peripheral blood, taken 28 days after the second AZD1222 dose. The V and J genes are TRBV18 and TRBJ2-7, with D possibly TRBD2 on 5 matching bases. The CDR3 nucleotides are TGTGCCAGCTCACGCGGCGGAGGACCCTACGAGCAGTACTTC. It encodes CASSRGGGPYEQYF.